This TCR beta chain was captured by sequencing in a study of T-cell reconstitution after alpha-beta-depleted transplantation in children (dated by TCRdb to 2016 to 2017). For the study in its entirety: T-cell immune reconstitution after TCRalphabeta/CD19-depleted allogeneic hematopoietic cell transplantation in children was quantitatively tracked in the study by means of TCR repertoire profiling.

The CDR3 covers 15 residues, taking in both the cysteine and the phenylalanine. Solely the CDR3 DNA is kept, with 45 bases framed from the first base. V ends up 1 base short and J 10 bases short, with an unmatched junction base count of 7. General conclusions and limits of the study: Over subsequent months, a decline in hyperexpanded clone frequencies was noted, and after one year, T-cell counts and TCRbeta diversity were mostly ascribed to newly produced T cells. Apparently early alphabetaT-cell count recovery about two months after transplant reportedly relied on only several hundred rapidly expanded clones derived from non-depleted graft cells. In some patients, high TCRbeta diversity at day 60 was attributed to recipient T cells and intrathymic progenitors that had survived conditioning.

Concerning this clonotype: Its antigen remains unidentified. The input lacks base qualities; no much larger clone sits a single base away.

The treatment or condition label here, explained by the study, means: allogeneic hematopoietic cell transplantation with graft depleted of TCRalphabeta T cells and CD19 B cells. Transplant recipients were children who received TCRalphabeta/CD19-depleted allogeneic hematopoietic cell grafts. Preparation of the library involved PCR. Sequencing used an Illumina HiSeq 2500. TCR library preparation used molecular barcoding, with unique molecular identifiers applied to normalize quantification of the TCRbeta repertoire. TCRdb cleaned the public reads at Q25 with fastp, built clones with MiXCR and kept in-frame beta chains. Rows are unified per CDR3 protein, each entry keeping the most common DNA and genes. The sample contains roughly 120,000 distinct CDR3 sequences, 23% of them found a single time. About 10% of the sample is held by the ten biggest clonotypes.

Sequenced material: PBMCs, mostly from graft donor cells, taken 180 days after TCRalphabeta/CD19-depleted stem cell transplant. This sequence uses TRBV12-3 or TRBV12-4 and TRBJ1-6; TRBD1 lines up with 7 middle nucleotides. The clonotype was recovered from a male patient aged 2-15 years who had a stem cell transplant for chronic granulomatous disease, so the T cells may come from the graft donor. The CDR3 in this case is CASSLGGGERSPLHF. The DNA sequence is as follows: TGTGCCAGCAGTTTAGGAGGGGGCGAAAGATCACCCCTCCACTTT.